This TCR beta chain stems from a study of T cell repertoires in cytomegalovirus infection. Study-wide context: The authors used CMV epitopes that were HLA-C-restricted (recently identified) and HLA-B-restricted (well studied). It can be stated that public TCR beta signatures indicated CMV infection as well as a matching HLA type.

On this clonotype itself: Its antigen is still unknown.

This CDR3 region has 14 residues. Germline V gene lookup returns CDR1 SGHTA and CDR2 FQGNSA. Trimming removed 0 bases from V and 3 bases from J, with 9 bases in between. TCRdb analysed the reads with MiXCR anew, one entry per CDR3 protein. The profile shows 110,000 or so distinct CDR3 sequences, around 28% of them singletons. Study-wide points: What dominated the ex vivo response were HLA-C-restricted CMV-specific TCR beta clonotypes.

This TCR was recovered from a human donor in good health (CMV status not recorded). Some clones in this sample may be carry-over from other donors' samples. The source was CD8+ T cells from cultured PBMCs, collected from culture after CMV antigen stimulation. The chain carries TRBV7-2 and TRBJ2-7; no definite D call. This chain's CDR3 is CASSLAGSNYEQYF. As DNA, the CDR3 is TGTGCCAGCAGCTTAGCGGGCTCCAACTACGAGCAGTACTTC.